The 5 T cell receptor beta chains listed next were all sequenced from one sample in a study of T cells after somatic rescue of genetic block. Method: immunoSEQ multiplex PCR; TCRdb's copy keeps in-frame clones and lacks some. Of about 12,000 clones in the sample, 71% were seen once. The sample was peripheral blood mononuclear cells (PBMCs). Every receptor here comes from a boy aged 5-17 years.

CDR3 region: CASSLGVRVIETQYF. CDR3 DNA: TGTGCCAGCAGCTTAGGGGTCAGGGTAATAGAGACCCAGTACTTC. The chain joins TRBV11-2 to TRBJ2-5; possibly TRBD1 for D (5 bases). The V end lost 1 base, the J end lost 4 bases, and 13 bases lay between the germline ends. The germline gives CDR1 SGHAT, CDR2 FQNNGV. The length of the CDR3 is 15 residues.

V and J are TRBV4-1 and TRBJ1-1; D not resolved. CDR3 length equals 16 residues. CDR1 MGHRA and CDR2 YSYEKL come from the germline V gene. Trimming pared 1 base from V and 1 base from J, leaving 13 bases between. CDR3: CASSQASPMENTEAFF. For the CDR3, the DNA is TGCGCCAGCAGCCAAGCTTCCCCCATGGAGAACACTGAAGCTTTCTTT.

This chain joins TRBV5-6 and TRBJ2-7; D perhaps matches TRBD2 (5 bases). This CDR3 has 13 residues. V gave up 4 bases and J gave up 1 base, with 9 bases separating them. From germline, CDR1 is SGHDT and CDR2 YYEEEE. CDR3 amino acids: CASSPTISYEQYF. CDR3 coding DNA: TGTGCCAGCAGCCCGACTATTTCCTACGAGCAGTACTTC.

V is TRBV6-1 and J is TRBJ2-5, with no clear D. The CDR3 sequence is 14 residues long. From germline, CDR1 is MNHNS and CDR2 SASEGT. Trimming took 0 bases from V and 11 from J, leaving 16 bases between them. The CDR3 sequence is CASSEAGGQIGQYF. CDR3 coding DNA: TGTGCCAGCAGTGAAGCAGGCGGCCAAATCGGGCAGTACTTC.

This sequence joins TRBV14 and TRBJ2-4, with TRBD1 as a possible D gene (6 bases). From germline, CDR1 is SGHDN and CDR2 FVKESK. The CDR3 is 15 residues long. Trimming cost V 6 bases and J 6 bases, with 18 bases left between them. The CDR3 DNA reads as TGTGCCAGCAGACTTACAGGGAGCTACCCAAACATTCAGTACTTC. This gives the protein CASRLTGSYPNIQYF. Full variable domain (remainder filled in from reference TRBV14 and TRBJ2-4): EAGVTQFPSHSVIEKGQTVTLRCDPISGHDNLYWYRRVMGKEIKFLLHFVKESKQDESGMPNNRFLAERTGGTYSTLKVQPAELEDSGVYFCASRLTGSYPNIQYFGAGTRLSVL.